The following is a T cell receptor beta chain sequence with its context. What it recognizes is unknown. As for treatment: approximately 9-day PBMC culture with coronavirus spike peptide pools or control peptides (ViraFEST assay). One should note that the unexposed donor's CD4+ T cells were collected before the COVID-19 pandemic (2011-2018). The Oncomine TCR Beta short-read assay was applied to DNA of cultured CD4+ T cells. Scientists extracted genomic DNA from CD4+ T cells grown in culture. Using its own MiXCR run on the PCR reads, TCRdb lists one record per CDR3 protein. The table includes 9,500 or so distinct CDR3 sequences, 30% to 35% detected once. This specimen belongs to a study of vaccination and CD4 T cells after COVID-19. Study outcomes and limitations: The median proportion of reactive clones detected only post-vaccination in convalescent patients was approximately 90%.

The germline V gene has CDR1 SGHDN and CDR2 FVKESK. Trimming took 1 base from V and 0 from J; bases not matched to a gene: 9. The CDR3 runs 18 residues. This chain uses TRBV14 with TRBJ2-7; 10 nucleotides align to TRBD2. Sequencing was done on a sample of CD4+ T cells from blood, cultured in vitro. The TCR was taken from a human donor in good health. CDR3 region: CASSQASLAGPLSYEQYF. DNA for the CDR3: TGTGCCAGCAGCCAAGCATCACTAGCGGGACCCCTCTCCTACGAGCAGTACTTC.